Each of the 18 T cell receptor beta chains below was sequenced from the same sample in a study of blood T cell repertoires in COVID-19. Sequenced by immunoSEQ multiplex PCR; TCRdb stores in-frame clones only, minus some. The sample includes about 88,000 clones, about 90% seen only once; the top ten take 6.5% to 8.5%. The specimen sequenced was peripheral blood. The receptors come from a man in his late teens or twenties with COVID-19, enrolled during active disease.

Concerning this clone: Germline and junction disagree at one end, which may indicate a read error. The V and J genes are TRBV4-1 and TRBJ1-4; no definite D call. CDR1 and CDR2 from the germline V gene are MGHRA and YSYEKL. The CDR3 totals 16 residues. The CDR3 bases are TGCGCCAGCAGCCCCCCGTTTCCCGGAACTAATGAAAAACTGCTTTTT. Translated: CASSPPFPGTNEKLLF.

This chain links TRBV5-1 with TRBJ2-7; D call uncertain. There are 15 residues in the CDR3. The germline CDR1 and CDR2 sequences are SGHRS and YFSETQ. The germline V and J ends were trimmed by 0 bases and 2 bases, with 12 bases remaining between them. CDR3 sequence: CASSLGGLRTYEQYF. The CDR3 coding sequence is TGCGCCAGCAGCTTGGGCGGTTTGAGGACCTACGAGCAGTACTTC.

This clone occurred once. The chain employs TRBV28 and TRBJ2-7; a possible D gene is TRBD2 (6 bases). Germline V lookup: CDR1 MDHEN, CDR2 SYDVKM. Between the trimmed V and J ends, which lost 6 bases and 4 bases, there was a span of 16 bases. The CDR3 runs to 14 residues. The CDR3, as DNA: TGTGCCAGCAGCTGGGGAGGATCGGCGTACGAGCAGTACTTC. This translates into CASSWGGSAYEQYF.

This clone was detected a few times. The rearrangement links TRBV29-1 to TRBJ2-7; TRBD1 might be the D (5 bases). Trimming took 2 bases from V and 5 from J, leaving 10 bases between them. Germline CDR1 reads SQVTM; CDR2 reads ANQGSEA. The CDR3 has 12 amino acids. CDR3 sequence reads: CSVEQGRNEQYF. DNA of the CDR3: TGCAGCGTTGAACAGGGAAGGAACGAGCAGTACTTC.

The chain uses TRBV29-1 and TRBJ2-5; the D gene is possibly TRBD1 (6 bases). Trimming left V 1 base short and J 3 bases short, with 9 bases between. In germline, CDR1 is SQVTM, CDR2 ANQGSEA. This CDR3 comprises 13 residues. DNA for the CDR3: TGCAGCGTTGAAGTTAACAGGGAAGAGACCCAGTACTTC. Protein product: CSVEVNREETQYF.

The chain carries TRBV24-1 and TRBJ2-7; 10 nucleotides line up with TRBD1. Per the germline V gene, CDR1 is KGHDR and CDR2 is SFDVKD. V lost 3 bases and J lost 5; bases outside the gene matches: 6. The CDR3 runs to 15 residues. The CDR3 sequence: CATSDPGQGENEQYF. In DNA, the CDR3 is TGTGCCACCAGTGATCCAGGACAGGGGGAGAACGAGCAGTACTTC.

CDR3 amino acids: CASSLSSVPYGYTF. CDR3 DNA sequence: TGTGCCAGCAGCTTATCGTCAGTACCTTATGGCTACACCTTC. V usage is TRBV7-8 and J usage is TRBJ1-2; D is uncertain. The germline gives CDR1 SGHVS, CDR2 FQNEAQ. CDR3 length: 14 residues. V gave up 2 bases and J gave up 5 bases, with 12 bases separating them.

In nucleotides, the CDR3 is TGTGCCAGCAGTGAGGACAGGGGAAGAAGTGGCTACACCTTC. It specifies CASSEDRGRSGYTF. The chain recombines TRBV6-1 with TRBJ1-2, with TRBD1 identical over 9 bases. Germline trimming cut 3 bases from V and 7 bases from J; bases unmatched to any gene: 6. The CDR3 contains 14 residues. Germline V gene sequence: CDR1 MNHNS, CDR2 SASEGT.

The gene calls are TRBV18 and TRBJ2-1; 7 bases align to TRBD2. After removal of 5 bases from V and 7 bases from J, the junction contained 5 bases not matched to a gene. The germline gives CDR1 KGHSH, CDR2 LQKENI. The CDR3 covers 13 residues. CDR3 sequence (DNA): TGTGCCAGCTCAAGTGCGGGGGTGAATGAGCAGTTCTTC. Amino acids: CASSSAGVNEQFF.

CDR3 loop: CASSYGAGGEQFF. In DNA, the CDR3 is TGTGCCAGCAGTTACGGAGCGGGGGGTGAGCAGTTCTTC. V is TRBV6-5 and J is TRBJ2-1; TRBD2 matches 9 bases. Germline V gives CDR1 MNHEY, CDR2 SVGAGI. V shed 2 bases, J shed 9 bases, and the junction held 2 bases outside the gene matches. The CDR3 covers 13 residues.

The J gene is TRBJ1-1, the V gene TRBV27; no clear D. CDR1 and CDR2 (germline): MNHEY, SMNVEV (reference sequence). Trimming removed 1 base from V and 5 bases from J, with 20 bases in between. The CDR3 covers 17 residues. This CDR3 reads CASSLYGPGTERTEAFF. CDR3 nucleotide sequence: TGTGCCAGCAGTTTATATGGCCCAGGAACCGAACGGACTGAAGCTTTCTTT.

This chain joins TRBV29-1 and TRBJ1-3; D gene unclear. V lost 7 bases and J lost 0, with 10 bases in between. CDR3 size: 13 residues. CDR1 and CDR2 from the germline V gene are SQVTM and ANQGSEA. CDR3 in amino acids: CSAGGSSGNTIYF. As DNA, the CDR3 is TGCAGCGCCGGAGGGAGCTCTGGAAACACCATATATTTT.

The chain carries TRBV3-1 (or the pseudogene TRBV3-2) and TRBJ1-1; D possibly corresponds to TRBD1 (6 bases). CDR3 size: 16 residues. The V and J ends lost 4 bases and 1 base respectively, with 16 bases between them. In germline, CDR1 is LGHDT, CDR2 YNNKEL (reference sequence). DNA of the CDR3: TGTGCCAGCAGCCCACCGGGGGGGCTGGGGAACACTGAAGCTTTCTTT. It specifies CASSPPGGLGNTEAFF.

The chain recombines TRBV25-1 with TRBJ1-1, with TRBD1 matching over 7 bases. The CDR3 has 14 amino acids. Germline CDR1 is MGHDK and CDR2 is SYGVNS. With V trimmed by 1 base and J by 8 bases, 7 bases remained unmatched. CDR3 residues: CASSELGQLREAFF. In nucleotides, the CDR3 is TGTGCCAGCAGTGAATTGGGACAGCTGAGAGAAGCTTTCTTT.

This clone was seen a few times. The chain uses TRBV19 and TRBJ2-4; 7 bases map to TRBD2. Trimming at V came to 4 bases and at J to 1 base, leaving 7 bases not matched to a gene. CDR3 size: 16 residues. Germline V gene data show CDR1 as LNHDA and CDR2 as SQIVND (reference sequence). The CDR3 loop is CASSKGTTWAKNIQYF. The CDR3 nucleotides read TGTGCCAGTAGTAAAGGGACTACCTGGGCCAAAAACATTCAGTACTTC. Full variable domain (remainder filled in from reference TRBV19 and TRBJ2-4): DGGITQSPKYLFRKEGQNVTLSCEQNLNHDAMYWYRQDPGQGLRLIYYSQIVNDFQKGDIAEGYSVSREKKESFPLTVTSAQKNPTAFYLCASSKGTTWAKNIQYFGAGTRLSVL.

This clone was detected only a few times. The chain recombines TRBV6-5 with TRBJ2-7; D ambiguous. CDR3 length equals 15 residues. Trimming took 6 bases from V and 0 from J, leaving 15 bases between them. The germline V gene encodes CDR1 MNHEY and CDR2 SVGAGI. The CDR3 DNA reads TGTGCCAGCAGGACTTTTAACCGCCTCTCCTACGAGCAGTACTTC. Its translation is CASRTFNRLSYEQYF.

The chain joins TRBV6-6 to TRBJ2-3; D is unresolved. Trimming removed 6 bases from V and 5 bases from J, with 9 bases in between. Germline-derived CDR1 and CDR2 are MNHNY and SVGAGI (reference sequence). The CDR3 runs 12 residues. CDR3 loop: CASSLGEDTQYF. CDR3 in DNA: TGTGCCAGCAGCCTTGGAGAAGATACGCAGTATTTT.

This chain uses TRBV4-3 with TRBJ1-1; D gene unclear. The germline V gene has CDR1 LGHNA and CDR2 YSLEER. The CDR3 runs to 15 residues. V was shortened by 4 bases and J by 0 bases, with 12 bases between the two germline ends. The CDR3 reads CASSRTTDLNTEAFF. Here the CDR3 DNA reads TGCGCCAGCAGCCGAACGACGGACTTGAACACTGAAGCTTTCTTT.